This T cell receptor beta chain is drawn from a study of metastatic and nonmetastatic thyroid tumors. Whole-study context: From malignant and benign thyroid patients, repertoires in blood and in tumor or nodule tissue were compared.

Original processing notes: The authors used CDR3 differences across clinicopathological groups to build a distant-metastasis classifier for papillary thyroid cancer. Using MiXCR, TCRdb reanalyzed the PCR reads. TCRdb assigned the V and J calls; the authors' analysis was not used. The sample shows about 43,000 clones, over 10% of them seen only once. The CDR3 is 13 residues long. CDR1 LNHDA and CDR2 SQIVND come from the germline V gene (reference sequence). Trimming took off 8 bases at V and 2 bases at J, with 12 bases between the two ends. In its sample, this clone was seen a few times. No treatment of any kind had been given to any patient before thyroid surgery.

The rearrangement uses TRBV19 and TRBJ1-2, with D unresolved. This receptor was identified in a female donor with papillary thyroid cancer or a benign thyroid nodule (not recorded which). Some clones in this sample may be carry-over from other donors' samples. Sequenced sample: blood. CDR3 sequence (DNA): TGTGCCAGTCGTTGGACTGTAAACTATGGCTACACCTTC. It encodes CASRWTVNYGYTF.